These 20 T cell receptor beta chains share one sample of origin, sequenced in a study of blood T cell repertoires in COVID-19. Here immunoSEQ multiplex PCR was the method, and the copy in TCRdb shows in-frame clones only, minus some. This sample carries 150,000 to 200,000 clones, roughly 83% of them seen once, and the ten largest clones take over 10%. Sequencing was carried out using PBMCs or T cells enriched from blood (not recorded which). These receptors were taken from a woman aged 55-69 years who had recovered from COVID-19.

The rearrangement joins TRBV2 to TRBJ1-1; D is perhaps TRBD1 (6 bases). CDR3 length: 14 residues. Germline values: CDR1 SNHLY, CDR2 FYNNEI. V was pared by 5 bases and J by 4 bases, with 14 bases between. The CDR3: CASSMRTGSTEAFF. The CDR3 DNA reads TGTGCCAGCAGTATGCGAACAGGGAGCACTGAAGCTTTCTTT.

The chain has TRBV3-1 (or the pseudogene TRBV3-2) and TRBJ2-7; TRBD1 matches 8 bases. There are 12 residues in the CDR3. Germline lookup yields CDR1 LGHDT and CDR2 YNNKEL (reference sequence). V shed 10 bases and J 2 bases; nucleotides not matched to a gene: 4. This CDR3 is CATGQGPYEQYF. Written as DNA, the CDR3 is TGTGCCACCGGACAGGGACCCTACGAGCAGTACTTC.

The CDR3 here is CAWRIEGGEKLFF. CDR3 DNA sequence: TGTGCCTGGAGAATCGAGGGTGGGGAAAAACTGTTTTTT. The rearrangement links TRBV30 to TRBJ1-4; D gene unclear. The CDR3 runs 13 residues. CDR1 is GTSNPN, CDR2 SVGIG, per germline (reference sequence). Trimming pared 3 bases from V and 8 bases from J, leaving 13 bases between.

J is TRBJ1-2 and V is TRBV6-5; D is undetermined. The CDR3 is made up of 13 amino acids. V lost 4 bases, J lost 8 bases, and 14 bases lay in between. Germline CDR1 reads MNHEY; CDR2 reads SVGAGI. The CDR3 loop reads CASSSEPWRGYTF. The CDR3 nucleotides read TGTGCCAGCAGTTCGGAGCCCTGGAGGGGCTACACCTTC.

The chain recombines TRBV14 with TRBJ1-1; TRBD1 agrees at 12 bases. The CDR3 consists of 17 residues. With 4 bases clipped from V and 3 bases from J, the junction kept 9 bases outside the gene matches. CDR1 and CDR2 from the germline V gene are SGHDN and FVKESK. In nucleotides, the CDR3 is TGTGCCAGCAGCCGTAGGGACAGGGGGCTGGGTGACACTGAAGCTTTCTTT. This codes for CASSRRDRGLGDTEAFF.

The V gene is TRBV5-1, the J gene TRBJ2-3; possible D gene TRBD2, 5 bases. V was clipped by 2 bases and J by 4 bases, with 14 bases between them. The germline gives CDR1 SGHRS, CDR2 YFSETQ. There are 15 residues in the CDR3. This CDR3 reads CASSFEAVAPDTQYF. The DNA of the CDR3 is TGCGCCAGCAGCTTCGAGGCGGTAGCGCCAGATACGCAGTATTTT.

The V gene is TRBV18, the J gene TRBJ2-7, with D possibly matching TRBD2 (6 bases). V was pared by 4 bases and J by 3 bases, with 10 bases between. CDR1 is KGHSH and CDR2 is LQKENI in the germline V gene. This CDR3 is built from 13 residues. DNA of the CDR3: TGTGCCAGCTCACAGGCGGGGAACTACGAGCAGTACTTC. Residues: CASSQAGNYEQYF.

This clone was found a few times. This sequence joins TRBV5-1 and TRBJ1-2; 7 positions match TRBD1. This CDR3 spans 15 amino acids. CDR1 is SGHRS, CDR2 YFSETQ, per germline. Germline trimming cut 4 bases from V and 3 bases from J; bases unmatched to any gene: 9. Written as DNA, the CDR3 is TGCGCCAGCAGCCTGGGGACAGCCCAGTACTATGGCTACACCTTC. This encodes CASSLGTAQYYGYTF.

The chain carries TRBV4-1 and TRBJ1-5; 7 bases match TRBD1. The CDR3 is 18 amino acids. CDR1 MGHRA and CDR2 YSYEKL come from the germline V gene. V lost 0 bases and J lost 5; bases outside the gene matches: 13. In DNA, the CDR3 is TGCGCCAGCAGCCAAGATAAACCGGGACAGAGATTGCATCAGCCCCAGCATTTT. Amino acid sequence: CASSQDKPGQRLHQPQHF.

The V call is TRBV5-8, the J call TRBJ1-2; TRBD1 is a possible D gene (6 bases). Deletions cut 9 bases from V and 4 bases from J, with 16 bases between. The length of the CDR3 is 13 residues. Germline CDR1 and CDR2: SGHTS and YDEGEE. The CDR3 coding sequence is TGTGCCACCAATAGGGGGTCTAGCTATGGCTACACCTTC. This gives the protein CATNRGSSYGYTF.

The V and J genes are TRBV5-1 and TRBJ2-1; tentative D call: TRBD1 (5 bases). Germline V gives CDR1 SGHRS, CDR2 YFSETQ. This CDR3 region has 13 residues. The V end lost 0 bases, the J end lost 10 bases, and 11 bases lay between the germline ends. CDR3 DNA: TGCGCCAGCAGCTTGGAAAGGGGAAGGGAGCAGTTCTTC. It yields the protein CASSLERGREQFF.

The chain couples TRBV21-1 to TRBJ2-1; the table's D call, TRBD1, was not checked against the DNA. TRBV21-1 is shown as a pseudogene. The CDR3 contains 16 residues. This CDR3 is CASSRPGTGSYNEQFF. The CDR3 nucleotides are TGTGCCAGCAGCCGCCCCGGGACAGGTTCCTACAATGAGCAGTTCTTC.

The sample holds a few counts of this clone. The V gene is TRBV18, the J gene TRBJ1-3; 9 bases line up with TRBD1. The ends lost 3 bases at V and 1 base at J; junction bases unmatched: 4. Germline CDR1 reads KGHSH; CDR2 reads LQKENI. This CDR3 is 16 amino acids long. The CDR3 loop reads CASSPTGTGSGNTIYF. The CDR3 DNA is TGTGCCAGCTCACCTACAGGGACAGGGTCTGGAAACACCATATATTTT.

This sequence joins TRBV20-1 and TRBJ2-1; D is possibly TRBD2 (5 bases). Trimming took off 3 bases at V and 0 bases at J, with 15 bases between the two ends. CDR3 length equals 16 residues. Germline CDR1 and CDR2: DFQATT and SNEGSKA (reference sequence). The CDR3 reads CSASSGEPSSYNEQFF. The CDR3 DNA sequence: TGCAGTGCTAGTTCCGGGGAGCCCAGCTCCTACAATGAGCAGTTCTTC.

This chain's CDR3 is CASSIGYGNQPQHF. The CDR3 bases are TGTGCCAGTAGTATCGGGTATGGCAATCAGCCCCAGCATTTT. The chain couples TRBV19 to TRBJ1-5, with unresolved D. Trimming took 3 bases from V and 2 from J, leaving 8 bases between them. CDR1 is LNHDA, CDR2 SQIVND, per germline (reference sequence). This CDR3 spans 14 amino acids.

The chain has TRBV5-3 and TRBJ2-2, with TRBD2 as a possible D gene (5 bases). TRBV5-3 is reported as an ORF; its role is uncertain. This CDR3 has 15 amino acids. Between the trimmed V and J ends, which lost 2 bases and 7 bases, there was a span of 15 bases. CDR3 amino acids: CARSFGPPGGGELFF. The CDR3 bases are TGTGCCAGAAGCTTCGGGCCGCCCGGAGGCGGGGAGCTGTTTTTT.

This clone was recorded only once. This chain links TRBV5-8 with TRBJ2-1, with 9 bases lining up with TRBD2. V trimming: 0 bases; J trimming: 7 bases; junction bases outside the gene matches: 8. Germline-derived CDR1 and CDR2 are SGHTS and YDEGEE. The CDR3 sequence is 16 residues long. CDR3: CASSLDPIAGENEQFF. The CDR3 DNA reads TGTGCCAGCAGCTTGGACCCCATAGCGGGAGAAAATGAGCAGTTCTTC. Looking up the rest from reference TRBV5-8 and TRBJ2-1 gives the full variable domain: EAGVTQSPTHLIKTRGQQATLRCSPISGHTSVYWYQQALGLGLQFLLWYDEGEERNRGNFPPRFSGRQFPNYSSELNVNALELEDSALYLCASSLDPIAGENEQFFGPGTRLTVL.

The J gene is TRBJ1-1, the V gene TRBV18; D is uncertain. There are 14 residues in the CDR3. Germline CDR1 and CDR2: KGHSH and LQKENI. Between the trimmed V and J ends, which lost 2 bases and 4 bases, there was a span of 11 bases. CDR3: CASSPGEGSTEAFF. In DNA, the CDR3 is TGTGCCAGCTCACCAGGCGAGGGTTCCACTGAAGCTTTCTTT.

CDR3 DNA: TGTGCCAGCAGTTTATTGGGCACAGGGGACACTGAAGCTTTCTTT. Protein product: CASSLLGTGDTEAFF. The rearrangement joins TRBV27 to TRBJ1-1, with 7 bases lining up with TRBD1. The CDR3 has 15 residues. J lost 3 bases, V lost 1 base, and 5 bases had no gene match. Germline V CDR1 and CDR2: MNHEY, SMNVEV (reference sequence).

The V and J genes are TRBV5-1 and TRBJ1-4, with 9 bases matching TRBD1. J lost 8 bases, V lost 2 bases, and 10 bases had no gene match. The CDR3 covers 16 residues. Germline V CDR1 and CDR2: SGHRS, YFSETQ. The CDR3 spells CASSLPTGTGWEKLFF. The CDR3 DNA reads TGCGCCAGCAGCTTACCGACCGGGACAGGGTGGGAAAAACTGTTTTTT.